This T cell receptor (beta chain) was recorded in a study of cytomegalovirus exposure and HLA in healthy donors listed by TCRdb under 2017. About the study as a whole: The roughly 670 repertoires of the first cohort and the 95 to 150 validation repertoires were produced on the same platform, according to a later analysis. The aim of the study was to test whether cataloging public T cell receptors could identify signatures of past pathogen exposure. Besides the first cohort of 500 to 700 subjects, a separate validation cohort made up of 95 to 150 different subjects was used. To predict cytomegalovirus infection status, the study combined high-throughput TCR immunosequencing, statistical association of individual TCRs with disease status, and machine learning.

In the case of this clone: Which antigen it targets is not known. No base qualities exist here, and no much larger clone lies one base off it.

Separate from the roughly 650-subject first cohort, the validation cohort of around 130 subjects was the group to which the donors belonged. Summary of the overall study and its limitations: In vitro tests confirmed that a few of the cytomegalovirus-associated TCR beta chains recognize cytomegalovirus antigens. A later analysis lacked HLA typing for the validation cohort, so it scored co-occurrence in that cohort across all 110 or so repertoires. A later analysis found that TCRs clustered in the first cohort also tended to co-occur in the 120 validation repertoires, with more than 90% of cluster scores above 0. A total of 164 TCR beta chains were listed by the study as associated with cytomegalovirus. It was suggested by the authors that the approach could potentially be generalized to other disease states and immunological phenotypes. The classifier was reported to diagnose cytomegalovirus status with high specificity and sensitivity in both the original cohort and the validation cohort. Most TCR sequences were seen in very few donors, while some public TCRs were found in many individuals.

Receptors were amplified or captured by the immunoSEQ multiplex PCR assay. The original pipeline was this. A statistical classification framework was built to diagnose cytomegalovirus status from the catalog of TCR beta chain sequences. The table comes from immuneACCESS by way of TCRdb, which keeps in-frame sequences with V and J called. Part of the clones is missing from these tables; in studies checked, under half for an unresolved V gene and the rest for unknown reasons. V, J and clone size are those of that table, while D and trimming were read from the DNA. This sample comprises some 150,000 clones, 85% to 90% of them detected only once. Around 5.9% of the sample comes from the top ten. Spanning cysteine to phenylalanine, the CDR3 consists of 14 amino acids. Only the CDR3 DNA is retained, 42 bases long and in frame from the first base. The germline V gene sets CDR1 to SQVTM and CDR2 to ANQGSEA. V is shortened by 6 bases, J by 4 bases, and the region joining them spans 19 bases.

In this chain, TRBV29-1 is recombined with TRBJ2-7; TRBD2 is a weak D gene call, 6 bases matching. The clonotype was recovered from a young woman in good health and CMV-seropositive. Sequencing input: PBMCs. The CDR3 has the sequence CSVCGTENTYEQYF. The nucleotide sequence reads TGCAGCGTCTGCGGGACCGAGAATACTTACGAGCAGTACTTC.